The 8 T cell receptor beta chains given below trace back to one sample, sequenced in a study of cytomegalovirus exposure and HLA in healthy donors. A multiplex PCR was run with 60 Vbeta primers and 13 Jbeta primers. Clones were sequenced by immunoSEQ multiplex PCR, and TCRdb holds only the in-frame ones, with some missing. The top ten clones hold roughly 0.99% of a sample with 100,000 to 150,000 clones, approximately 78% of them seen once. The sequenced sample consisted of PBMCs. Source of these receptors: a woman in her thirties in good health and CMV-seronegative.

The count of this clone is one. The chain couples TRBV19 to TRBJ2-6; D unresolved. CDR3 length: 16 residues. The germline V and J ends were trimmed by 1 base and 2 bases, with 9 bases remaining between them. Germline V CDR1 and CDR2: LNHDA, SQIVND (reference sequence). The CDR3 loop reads CASSIVRLPGANVLTF. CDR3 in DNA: TGTGCCAGTAGTATAGTGAGGCTACCTGGGGCCAACGTCCTGACTTTC. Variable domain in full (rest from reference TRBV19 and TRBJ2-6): DGGITQSPKYLFRKEGQNVTLSCEQNLNHDAMYWYRQDPGQGLRLIYYSQIVNDFQKGDIAEGYSVSREKKESFPLTVTSAQKNPTAFYLCASSIVRLPGANVLTFGAGSRLTVL.

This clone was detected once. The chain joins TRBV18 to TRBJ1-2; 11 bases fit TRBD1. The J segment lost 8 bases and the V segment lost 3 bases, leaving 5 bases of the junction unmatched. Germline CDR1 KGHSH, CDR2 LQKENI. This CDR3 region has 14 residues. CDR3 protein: CASSPPGQGEGYTF. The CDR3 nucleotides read TGTGCCAGCTCACCCCCGGGACAGGGGGAAGGCTACACCTTC.

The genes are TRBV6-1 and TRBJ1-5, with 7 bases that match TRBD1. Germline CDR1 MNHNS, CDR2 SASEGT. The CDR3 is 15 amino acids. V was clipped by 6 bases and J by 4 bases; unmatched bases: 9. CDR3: CASREGAVPNQPQHF. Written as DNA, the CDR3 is TGTGCCAGCAGAGAGGGGGCAGTTCCGAATCAGCCCCAGCATTTT.

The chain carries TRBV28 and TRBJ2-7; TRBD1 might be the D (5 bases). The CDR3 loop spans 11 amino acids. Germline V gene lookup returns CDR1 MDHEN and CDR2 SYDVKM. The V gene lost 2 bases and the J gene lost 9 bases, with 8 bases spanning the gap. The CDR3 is CASSLGAGQYF. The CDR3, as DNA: TGTGCCAGCAGTTTAGGGGCAGGGCAGTACTTC. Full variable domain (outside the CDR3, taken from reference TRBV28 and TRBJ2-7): DVKVTQSSRYLVKRTGEKVFLECVQDMDHENMFWYRQDPGLGLRLIYFSYDVKMKEKGDIPEGYSVSREKKERFSLILESASTNQTSMYLCASSLGAGQYFGPGTRLTVT.

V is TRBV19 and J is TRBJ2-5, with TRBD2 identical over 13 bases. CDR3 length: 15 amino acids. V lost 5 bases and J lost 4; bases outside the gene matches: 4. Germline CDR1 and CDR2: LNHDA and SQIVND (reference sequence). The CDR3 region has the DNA TGTGCCAGTAGTCCTGGGACTAGCGGGACAGAGACCCAGTACTTC. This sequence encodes CASSPGTSGTETQYF.

The chain's CDR3 is CSASDGRELFF. CDR3 bases: TGCAGTGCTAGCGATGGGCGGGAACTGTTTTTT. This chain joins TRBV20-1 and TRBJ1-4; D gene ambiguous. Germline CDR1 DFQATT, CDR2 SNEGSKA (reference sequence). V lost 3 bases to trimming and J lost 12 bases, with 11 bases between them. CDR3 length: 11 amino acids.

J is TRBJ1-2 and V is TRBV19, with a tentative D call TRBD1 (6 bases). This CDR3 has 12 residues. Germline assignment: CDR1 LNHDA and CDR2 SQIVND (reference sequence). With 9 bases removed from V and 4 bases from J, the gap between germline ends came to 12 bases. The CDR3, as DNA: TGTGCCAGCTACACAGGGCGCTATGGCTACACCTTC. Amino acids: CASYTGRYGYTF.

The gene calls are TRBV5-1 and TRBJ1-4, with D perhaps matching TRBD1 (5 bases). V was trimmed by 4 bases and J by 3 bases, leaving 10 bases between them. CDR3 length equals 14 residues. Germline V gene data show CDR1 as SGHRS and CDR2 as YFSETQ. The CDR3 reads CASSLGTSNEKLFF. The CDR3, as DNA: TGCGCCAGCAGCCTCGGGACTTCTAATGAAAAACTGTTTTTT.